This T cell receptor (beta chain) is drawn from a study of T cells after yellow fever vaccination. Overall study findings and caveats: When the response was secondary, it was weaker but reached its peak faster, day 5 versus 15.

In regard to this clonotype: Its antigen is as yet unknown.

Germline CDR1 reads SGHDT; CDR2 reads YYEEEE. V lost 2 bases and J lost 8; bases outside the gene matches: 6. The CDR3 consists of 14 residues. TCRdb redid the calling of the 5' RACE reads with MiXCR, one entry per CDR3 protein. This sample carries 200,000 or so distinct CDR3 sequences, roughly 6.3% of them seen once, and the ten largest clones take about 0.95%. The receptor comes from a man aged 25 to 40 who received the YFV17D yellow fever vaccine. The sequencing here drew on CD4+ T cells sorted from PBMCs, taken on the day of the yellow fever booster vaccination. The rearrangement links TRBV5-6 to TRBJ2-2; TRBD2 matches 7 bases. The CDR3 DNA reads TGTGCCAGCAGCTTCCAACTAGCGAGAGGGGAGCTGTTTTTT. Translating it yields CASSFQLARGELFF. Based on the CDR3 plus reference TRBV5-6 and TRBJ2-2, the full variable domain is DAGVTQSPTHLIKTRGQQVTLRCSPKSGHDTVSWYQQALGQGPQFIFQYYEEEERQRGNFPDRFSGHQFPNYSSELNVNALLLGDSALYLCASSFQLARGELFFGEGSRLTVL.